This T cell receptor beta chain appears in the sequencing data of a study of human T cells and chemical hapten exposure. Study background: The patch tests put 0.01% DPC on the skin of the upper back and were read 6 days later.

Unmatched junction bases numbered 8, after V lost 3 bases and J lost 3 bases. The CDR3 runs 16 residues. Germline V CDR1 and CDR2: ENHRY, SYGVKD. Library preparation tagged each individual cDNA molecule with a unique molecular identifier. TCRdb re-analysed the RACE reads in MiXCR, keeping a single row per CDR3 protein. The table has more than 150,000 distinct CDR3 sequences, under 35% seen once. Time point described: pre-sensitization, week 0. Noted treatment: therapeutic diphenylcyclopropenone sensitization with weekly scalp DPC. Regarding the study as a whole: No change in TCRs above 1 in 1000 frequency was produced by DPC sensitization.

Turning to this clonotype: Its antigen remains unknown.

The chain links TRBV10-3 to TRBJ2-3, with 8 nucleotides matching TRBD2. The receptor's source is a woman in her 30s with alopecia areata. Some clones in this sample may be carry-over from other donors' samples. This sample comprised whole blood, obtained in connection with sensitization to the hapten diphenylcyclopropenone (DPC). The CDR3 protein is CAISDLSGGSTDTQYF. The CDR3 DNA reads TGTGCCATCAGTGACCTGAGCGGGGGTTCTACAGATACGCAGTATTTT.